The clone carrying this T cell receptor beta chain has just a few counts. Its antigen remains unknown. Germline V CDR1 and CDR2: SNHLY, FYNNEI. The V end lost 7 bases, the J end lost 3 bases, and 12 bases lay between the germline ends. The CDR3 runs 13 residues. Sequencing used immunoSEQ multiplex PCR; TCRdb keeps in-frame clones, though not all of them. The profile covers under 200,000 clones, with 65% to 90% appearing a single time and 2% to 2.5% taken by the ten largest. The donors were members of the validation cohort, which comprised 120 subjects and was separate from the first cohort of roughly 700 subjects. This specimen belongs to a study of cytomegalovirus exposure and HLA in healthy donors. Study-level results: Rarity characterized most TCR sequences, yet some public TCRs appeared in many donors. The authors enumerated some 170 TCR beta chains as linked to cytomegalovirus.

The specimen was PBMCs. V gene TRBV2 combines with J gene TRBJ2-5, with no clear D. The source is a woman aged 18-35 years in good health and CMV-seronegative. CDR3: CASTLPREETQYF. In DNA, the CDR3 is TGTGCCAGCACTCTCCCCCGGGAAGAGACCCAGTACTTC.